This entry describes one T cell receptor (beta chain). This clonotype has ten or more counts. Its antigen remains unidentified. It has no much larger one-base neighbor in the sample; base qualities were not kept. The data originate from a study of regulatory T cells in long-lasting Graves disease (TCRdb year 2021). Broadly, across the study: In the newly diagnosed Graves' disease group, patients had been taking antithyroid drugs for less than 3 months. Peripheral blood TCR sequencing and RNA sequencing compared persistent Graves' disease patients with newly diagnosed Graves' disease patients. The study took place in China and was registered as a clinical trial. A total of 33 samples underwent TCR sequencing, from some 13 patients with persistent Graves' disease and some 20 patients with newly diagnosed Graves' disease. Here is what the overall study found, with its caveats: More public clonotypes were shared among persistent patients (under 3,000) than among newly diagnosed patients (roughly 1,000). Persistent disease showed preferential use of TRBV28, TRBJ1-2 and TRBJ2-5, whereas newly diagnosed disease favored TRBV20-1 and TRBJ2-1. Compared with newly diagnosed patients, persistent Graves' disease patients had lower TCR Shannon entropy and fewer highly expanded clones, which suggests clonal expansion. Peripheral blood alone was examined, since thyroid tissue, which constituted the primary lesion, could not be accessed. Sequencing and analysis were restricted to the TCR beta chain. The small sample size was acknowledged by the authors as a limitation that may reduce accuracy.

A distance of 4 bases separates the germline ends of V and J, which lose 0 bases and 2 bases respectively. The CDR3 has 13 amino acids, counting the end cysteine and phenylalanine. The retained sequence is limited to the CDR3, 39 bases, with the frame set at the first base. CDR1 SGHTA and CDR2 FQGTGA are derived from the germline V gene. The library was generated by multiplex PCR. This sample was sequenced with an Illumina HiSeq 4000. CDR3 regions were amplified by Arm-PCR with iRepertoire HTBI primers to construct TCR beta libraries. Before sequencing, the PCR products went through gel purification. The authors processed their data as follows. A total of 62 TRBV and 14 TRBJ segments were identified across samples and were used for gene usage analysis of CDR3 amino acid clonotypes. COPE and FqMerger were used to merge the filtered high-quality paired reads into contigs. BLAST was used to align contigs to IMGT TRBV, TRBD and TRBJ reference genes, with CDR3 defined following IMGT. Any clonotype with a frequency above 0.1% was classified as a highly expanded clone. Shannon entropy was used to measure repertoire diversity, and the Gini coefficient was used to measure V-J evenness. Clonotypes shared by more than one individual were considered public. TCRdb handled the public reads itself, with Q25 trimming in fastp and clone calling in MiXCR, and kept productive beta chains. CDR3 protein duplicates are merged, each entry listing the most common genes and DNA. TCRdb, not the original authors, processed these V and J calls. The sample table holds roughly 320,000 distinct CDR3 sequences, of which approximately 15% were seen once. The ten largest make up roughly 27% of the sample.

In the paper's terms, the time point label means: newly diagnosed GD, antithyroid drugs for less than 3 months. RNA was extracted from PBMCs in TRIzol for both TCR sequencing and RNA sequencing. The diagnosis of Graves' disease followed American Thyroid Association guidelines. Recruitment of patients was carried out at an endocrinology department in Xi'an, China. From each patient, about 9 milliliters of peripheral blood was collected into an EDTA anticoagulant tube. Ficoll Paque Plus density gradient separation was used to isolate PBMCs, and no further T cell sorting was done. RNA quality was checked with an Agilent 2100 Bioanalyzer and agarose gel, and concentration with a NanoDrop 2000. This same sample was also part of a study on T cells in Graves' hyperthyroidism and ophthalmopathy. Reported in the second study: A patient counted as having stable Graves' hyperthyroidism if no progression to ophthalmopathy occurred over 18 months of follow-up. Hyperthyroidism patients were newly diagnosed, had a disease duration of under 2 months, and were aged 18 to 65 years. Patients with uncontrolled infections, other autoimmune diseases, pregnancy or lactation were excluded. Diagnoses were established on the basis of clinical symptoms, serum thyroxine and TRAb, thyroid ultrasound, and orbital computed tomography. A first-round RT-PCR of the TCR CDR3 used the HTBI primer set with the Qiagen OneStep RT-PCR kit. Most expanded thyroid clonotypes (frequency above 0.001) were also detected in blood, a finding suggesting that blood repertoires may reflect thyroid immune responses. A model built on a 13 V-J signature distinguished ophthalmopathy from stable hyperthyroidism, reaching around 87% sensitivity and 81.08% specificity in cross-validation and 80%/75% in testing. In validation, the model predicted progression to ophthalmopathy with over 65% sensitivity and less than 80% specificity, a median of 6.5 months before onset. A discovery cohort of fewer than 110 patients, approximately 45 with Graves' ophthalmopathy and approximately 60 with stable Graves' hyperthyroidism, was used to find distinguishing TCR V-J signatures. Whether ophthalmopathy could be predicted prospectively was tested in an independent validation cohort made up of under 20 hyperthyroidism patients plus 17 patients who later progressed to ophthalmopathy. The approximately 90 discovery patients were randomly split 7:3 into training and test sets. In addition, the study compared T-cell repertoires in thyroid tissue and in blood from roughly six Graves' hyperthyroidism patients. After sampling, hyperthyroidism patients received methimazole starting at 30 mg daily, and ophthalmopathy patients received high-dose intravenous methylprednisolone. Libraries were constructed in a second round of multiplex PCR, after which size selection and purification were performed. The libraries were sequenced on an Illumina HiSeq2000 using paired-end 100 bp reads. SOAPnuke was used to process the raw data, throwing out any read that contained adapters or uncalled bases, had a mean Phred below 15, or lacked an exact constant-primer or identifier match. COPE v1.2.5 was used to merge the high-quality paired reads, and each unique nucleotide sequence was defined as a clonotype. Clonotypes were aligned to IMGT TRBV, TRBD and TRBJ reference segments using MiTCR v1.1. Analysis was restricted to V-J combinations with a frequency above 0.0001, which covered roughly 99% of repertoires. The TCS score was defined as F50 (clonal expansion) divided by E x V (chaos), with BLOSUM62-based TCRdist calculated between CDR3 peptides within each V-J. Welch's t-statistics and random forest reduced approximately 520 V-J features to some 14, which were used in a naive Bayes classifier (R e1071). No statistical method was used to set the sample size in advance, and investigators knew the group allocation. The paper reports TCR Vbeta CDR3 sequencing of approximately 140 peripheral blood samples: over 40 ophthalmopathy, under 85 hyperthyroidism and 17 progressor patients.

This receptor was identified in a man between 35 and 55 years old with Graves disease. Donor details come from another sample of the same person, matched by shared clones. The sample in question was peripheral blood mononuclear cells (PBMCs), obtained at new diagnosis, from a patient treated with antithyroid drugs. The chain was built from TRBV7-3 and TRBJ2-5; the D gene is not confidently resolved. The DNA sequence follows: TGTGCCAGCAGCTTAACGTTTCAAGAGACCCAGTACTTC. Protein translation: CASSLTFQETQYF.